Here is one TCR beta chain with its context. This sample stems from a study of blood T cell repertoires in COVID-19. Study context: Samples taken during acute and convalescent COVID-19 were collected in the United States, Italy and Spain.

The CDR3 is 12 residues long. Trimming pared 0 bases from V and 13 bases from J, leaving 10 bases between. Germline V lookup: CDR1 GTSNPN, CDR2 SVGIG (reference sequence). Everyone who took part was 18 to 89 years old, and they came from fewer than 25 US areas. Cohorts were assigned according to the clinical history that participants reported. TCRdb keeps only in-frame clones here, not all; method: immunoSEQ multiplex PCR. The data hold hundreds of thousands of clones, with 88% observed a single time. The V gene is TRBV30, the J gene TRBJ1-6, with D perhaps matching TRBD1 (6 bases). The specimen was PBMCs or T cells enriched from blood (not recorded which). The clonotype originates from a woman aged 40 to 50 with acute COVID-19. CDR3: CAWSVGQSPLHF. The CDR3 region has the DNA TGTGCCTGGAGTGTAGGACAGTCCCCCCTCCACTTT.